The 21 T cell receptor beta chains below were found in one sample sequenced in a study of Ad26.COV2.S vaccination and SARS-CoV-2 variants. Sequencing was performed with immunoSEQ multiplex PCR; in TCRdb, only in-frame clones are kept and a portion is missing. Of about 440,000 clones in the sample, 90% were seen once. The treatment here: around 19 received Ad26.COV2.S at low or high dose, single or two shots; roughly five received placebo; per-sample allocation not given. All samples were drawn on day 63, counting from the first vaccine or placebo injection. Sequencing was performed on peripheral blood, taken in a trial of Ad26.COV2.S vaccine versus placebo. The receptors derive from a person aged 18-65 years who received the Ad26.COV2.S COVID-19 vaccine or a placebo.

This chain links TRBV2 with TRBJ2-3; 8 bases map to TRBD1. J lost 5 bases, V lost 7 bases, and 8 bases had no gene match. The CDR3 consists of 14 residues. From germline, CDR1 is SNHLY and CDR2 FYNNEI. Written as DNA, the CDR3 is TGTGCCAGCATCCTGACAGGGGTGTTAGATACGCAGTATTTT. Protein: CASILTGVLDTQYF.

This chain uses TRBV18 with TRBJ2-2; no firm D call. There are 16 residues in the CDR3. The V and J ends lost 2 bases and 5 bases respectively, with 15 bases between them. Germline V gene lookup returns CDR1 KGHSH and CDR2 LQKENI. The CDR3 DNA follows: TGTGCCAGCTCACCATATAAGGGCCGAGCTACCGGGGAGCTGTTTTTT. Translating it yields CASSPYKGRATGELFF.

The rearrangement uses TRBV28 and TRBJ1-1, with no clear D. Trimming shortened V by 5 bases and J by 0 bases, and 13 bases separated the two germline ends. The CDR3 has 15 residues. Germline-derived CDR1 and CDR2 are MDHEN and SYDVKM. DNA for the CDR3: TGTGCCAGCAGTCCCGCGGGCAGGATGAACACTGAAGCTTTCTTT. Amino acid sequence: CASSPAGRMNTEAFF.

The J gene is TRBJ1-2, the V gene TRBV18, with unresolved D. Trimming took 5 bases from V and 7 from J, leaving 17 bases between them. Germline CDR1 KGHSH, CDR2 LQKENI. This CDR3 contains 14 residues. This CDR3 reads CASSDGRGASGYTF. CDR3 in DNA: TGTGCCAGCTCAGACGGCAGAGGCGCGAGTGGCTACACCTTC.

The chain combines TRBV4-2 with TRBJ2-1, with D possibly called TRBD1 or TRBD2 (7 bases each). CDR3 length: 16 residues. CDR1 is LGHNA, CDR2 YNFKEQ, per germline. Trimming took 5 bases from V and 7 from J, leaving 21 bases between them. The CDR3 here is CASSDKPGGGVNEQFF. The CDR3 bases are TGTGCCAGCAGCGACAAACCAGGGGGAGGGGTAAATGAGCAGTTCTTC.

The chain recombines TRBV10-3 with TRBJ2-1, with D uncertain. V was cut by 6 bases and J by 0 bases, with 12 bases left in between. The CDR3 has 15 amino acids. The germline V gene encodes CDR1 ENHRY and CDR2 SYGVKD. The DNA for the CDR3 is TGTGCCATCAGGGGCGGCCGTCCCTCCTACAATGAGCAGTTCTTC. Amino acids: CAIRGGRPSYNEQFF.

The CDR3 region is CATSDFQGTSNNEQFF. The DNA of the CDR3 is TGTGCCACCAGTGATTTCCAGGGGACCTCGAACAATGAGCAGTTCTTC. The chain joins TRBV24-1 to TRBJ2-1, with D perhaps TRBD1 (6 bases). V was trimmed by 1 base and J by 5 bases, leaving 14 bases between them. Germline loops: CDR1 KGHDR, CDR2 SFDVKD. This CDR3 is 16 amino acids long.

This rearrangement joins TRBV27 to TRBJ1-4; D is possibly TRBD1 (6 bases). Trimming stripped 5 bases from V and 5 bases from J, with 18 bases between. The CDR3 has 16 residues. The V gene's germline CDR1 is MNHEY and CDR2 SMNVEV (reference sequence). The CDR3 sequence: CASSPLRGARNEKLFF. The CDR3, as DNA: TGTGCCAGCAGTCCCCTCCGGGGGGCTAGGAATGAAAAACTGTTTTTT.

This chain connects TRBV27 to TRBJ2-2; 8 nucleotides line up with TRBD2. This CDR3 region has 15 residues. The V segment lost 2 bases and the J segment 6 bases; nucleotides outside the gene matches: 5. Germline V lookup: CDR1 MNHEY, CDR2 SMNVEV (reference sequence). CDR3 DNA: TGTGCCAGCAGTTTACTCGCGGGAGGTGCCGGGGAGCTGTTTTTT. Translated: CASSLLAGGAGELFF.

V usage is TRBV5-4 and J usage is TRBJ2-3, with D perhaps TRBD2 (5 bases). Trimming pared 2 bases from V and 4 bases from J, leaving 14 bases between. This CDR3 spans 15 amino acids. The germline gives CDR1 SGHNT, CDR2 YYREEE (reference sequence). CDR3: CASSLTGYQADTQYF. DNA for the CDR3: TGTGCCAGCAGCTTAACGGGGTATCAGGCAGATACGCAGTATTTT.

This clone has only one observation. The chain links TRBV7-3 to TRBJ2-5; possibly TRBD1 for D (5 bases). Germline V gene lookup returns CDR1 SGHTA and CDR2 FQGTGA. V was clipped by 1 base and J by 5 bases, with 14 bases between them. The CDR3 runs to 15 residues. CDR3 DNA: TGTGCCAGCAGCTTAAATATAGGGGTCGGGGAGACCCAGTACTTC. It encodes CASSLNIGVGETQYF.

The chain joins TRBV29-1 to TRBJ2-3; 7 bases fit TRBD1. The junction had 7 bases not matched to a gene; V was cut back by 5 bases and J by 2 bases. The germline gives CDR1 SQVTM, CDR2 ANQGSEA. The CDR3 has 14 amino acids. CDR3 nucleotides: TGCAGCGTTTTAAAGGGACAGCTCACAGATACGCAGTATTTT. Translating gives CSVLKGQLTDTQYF.

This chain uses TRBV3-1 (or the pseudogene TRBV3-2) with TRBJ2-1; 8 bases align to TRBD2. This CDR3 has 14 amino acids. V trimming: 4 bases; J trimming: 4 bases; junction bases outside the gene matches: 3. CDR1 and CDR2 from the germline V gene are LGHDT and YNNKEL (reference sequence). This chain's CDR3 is CASSRSGGYNEQFF. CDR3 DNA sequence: TGTGCCAGCAGCCGGAGCGGGGGATACAATGAGCAGTTCTTC.

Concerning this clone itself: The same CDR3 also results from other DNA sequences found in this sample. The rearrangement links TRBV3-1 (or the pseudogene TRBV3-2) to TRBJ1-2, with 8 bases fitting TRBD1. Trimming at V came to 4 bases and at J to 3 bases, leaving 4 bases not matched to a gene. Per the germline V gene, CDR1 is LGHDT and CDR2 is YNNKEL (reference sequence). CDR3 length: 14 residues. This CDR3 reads CASSLGQGDYGYTF. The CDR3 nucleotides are TGTGCCAGCAGCCTAGGACAGGGCGACTATGGCTACACCTTC.

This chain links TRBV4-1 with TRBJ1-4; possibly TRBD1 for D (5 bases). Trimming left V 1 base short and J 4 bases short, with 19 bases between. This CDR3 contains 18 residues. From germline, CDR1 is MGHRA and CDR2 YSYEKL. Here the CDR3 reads CASSQAYRDGSVNEKLFF. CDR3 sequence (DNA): TGCGCCAGCAGCCAAGCTTACCGGGACGGAAGTGTTAATGAAAAACTGTTTTTT.

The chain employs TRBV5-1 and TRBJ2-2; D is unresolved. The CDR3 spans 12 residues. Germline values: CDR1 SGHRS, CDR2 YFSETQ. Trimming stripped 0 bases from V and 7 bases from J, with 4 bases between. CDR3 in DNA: TGCGCCAGCAGCTTGGCAGGCGGGGAGCTGTTTTTT. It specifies CASSLAGGELFF.

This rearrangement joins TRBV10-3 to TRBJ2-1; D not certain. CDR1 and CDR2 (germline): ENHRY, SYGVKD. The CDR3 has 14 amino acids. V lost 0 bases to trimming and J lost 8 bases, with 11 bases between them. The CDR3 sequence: CAISESDRADEQFF. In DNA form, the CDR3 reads TGTGCCATCAGTGAGTCCGATAGGGCCGATGAGCAGTTCTTC.

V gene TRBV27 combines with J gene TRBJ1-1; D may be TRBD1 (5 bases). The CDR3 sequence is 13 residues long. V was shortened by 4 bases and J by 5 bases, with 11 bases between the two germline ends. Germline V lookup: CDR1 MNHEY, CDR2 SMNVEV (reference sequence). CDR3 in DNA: TGTGCCAGCAGTTCAAGGGGTAGGACTGAAGCTTTCTTT. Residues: CASSSRGRTEAFF.

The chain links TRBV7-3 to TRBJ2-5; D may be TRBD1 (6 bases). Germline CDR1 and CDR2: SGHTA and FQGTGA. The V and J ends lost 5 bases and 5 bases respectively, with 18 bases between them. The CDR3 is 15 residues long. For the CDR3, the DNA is TGTGCCAGCAGCCCCTGGCAGGGGTCGATTGAGACCCAGTACTTC. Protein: CASSPWQGSIETQYF.

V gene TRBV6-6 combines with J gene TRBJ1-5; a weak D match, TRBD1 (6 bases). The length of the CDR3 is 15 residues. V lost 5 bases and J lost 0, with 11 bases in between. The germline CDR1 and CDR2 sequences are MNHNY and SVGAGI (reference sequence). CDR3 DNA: TGTGCCAGCAGTGCAGGGGTGGATAGCAATCAGCCCCAGCATTTT. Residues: CASSAGVDSNQPQHF.

The CDR3 DNA is TGCGCCAGCAGCTTGACCGGGATCTCTGGAAACACCATATATTTT. Its translation is CASSLTGISGNTIYF. The gene calls are TRBV5-1 and TRBJ1-3; D call uncertain. The CDR3 totals 15 residues. The V gene lost 1 base and the J gene lost 0 bases, with 8 bases spanning the gap. The germline V gene encodes CDR1 SGHRS and CDR2 YFSETQ. The whole variable domain, remainder taken from reference TRBV5-1 and TRBJ1-3, is KAGVTQTPRYLIKTRGQQVTLSCSPISGHRSVSWYQQTPGQGLQFLFEYFSETQRNKGNFPGRFSGRQFSNSRSEMNVSTLELGDSALYLCASSLTGISGNTIYFGEGSWLTVV.